This paragraph covers one TCR beta chain sequence. No antigen is known for it. Trimming took 3 bases from V and 2 from J, leaving 11 bases between them. The CDR3 spans 15 residues. CDR1 is SGHTA, CDR2 FQGNSA, per germline. Patients were excluded for autoimmune disease history or systemic immunosuppression. The entry originates in a study of OX40 agonist ivuxolimab in advanced cancers. The overall study: The study gave patients intravenous ivuxolimab at 0.01 to 10 mg/kg every 2 weeks. A male proportion of approximately 80% was recorded, with mean age 60 years and range roughly 23 to 79. Notes on the study in general: By week 6 at 0.1 to 3.0 mg/kg, blood CD4+ and CD8+ T cells had expanded clonally.

Only in-frame clones appear in the TCRdb table, and some are missing; sequencing was by immunoSEQ multiplex PCR. Counted here are under 80,000 clones, around 80% occurring once; the ten biggest clones make up approximately 5%. The sequence was obtained from an adult with an advanced solid tumor such as melanoma, head and neck, liver or kidney cancer. The material was CD4+ or CD8+ T cells sorted from blood, obtained in a trial of the OX40 agonist ivuxolimab. The V gene is TRBV7-2, the J gene TRBJ2-1; D gene ambiguous. In DNA form, the CDR3 reads TGTGCCAGCAGCTTTTCGCAGGCGACCTACAATGAGCAGTTCTTC. As protein: CASSFSQATYNEQFF. Together with reference TRBV7-2 and TRBJ2-1, the CDR3 gives the full variable domain: GAGVSQSPSNKVTEKGKDVELRCDPISGHTALYWYRQSLGQGLEFLIYFQGNSAPDKSGLPSDRFSAERTGGSVSTLTIQRTQQEDSAVYLCASSFSQATYNEQFFGPGTRLTVL.